This T cell receptor beta chain stems from a study of cytomegalovirus exposure and HLA in healthy donors. Study outcomes and limitations: Later work found most CMV-associated TCR beta chains apparently HLA-restricted.

Donors had nominal health at sampling but likely had unrecorded immune exposures. Notes on this clone: Its matching antigen is unknown.

The PCR was carried out with 60 Vbeta primers and 13 Jbeta primers. Sequencing was performed with immunoSEQ multiplex PCR; in TCRdb, only in-frame clones are kept and a portion is missing. The table includes 90,000 to 140,000 clones, 13% to 15% detected once. CDR1 and CDR2 (germline): LGHNA, YSLEER. CDR3 length equals 16 residues. With 0 bases clipped from V and 7 bases from J, the junction kept 5 bases outside the gene matches. This TCR was recovered from a female donor in good health and CMV-seronegative. J is TRBJ2-1 and V is TRBV4-3; 11 bases line up with TRBD1. Sequences were obtained from PBMCs. CDR3 DNA sequence: TGCGCCAGCAGCCAAGATGGAGGGACAGGGGGGAATGAGCAGTTCTTC. This translates into CASSQDGGTGGNEQFF.